These 21 T cell receptor beta chains originate from one sample sequenced in a study of T-cell reconstitution after alpha-beta-depleted transplantation in children. Molecular barcoding with unique molecular identifiers was used for the TCRbeta library. Each CDR3 protein is one row after TCRdb ran MiXCR on the PCR reads. This table holds roughly 98,000 distinct CDR3 sequences, about a sixth found once. The sequences come from PBMCs, mostly from graft donor cells, collected 180 days after TCRalphabeta/CD19-depleted stem cell transplant. These receptors all stem from a male patient aged 2 to 10 who had a stem cell transplant for acute lymphoblastic leukemia, so the T cells may come from the graft donor.

This clonotype was counted a few times. This chain links TRBV7-9 with TRBJ1-6; the D gene is possibly TRBD1 (6 bases). The CDR3 has 15 residues. The V end was cut by 5 bases, the J end by 11 bases, with 19 bases between. Germline V lookup: CDR1 SEHNR, CDR2 FQNEAQ (reference sequence). The chain's CDR3 is CASSQKQGISPPLHF. In DNA form, the CDR3 reads TGTGCCAGCAGCCAAAAACAGGGTATCAGTCCACCCCTCCACTTT.

The chain employs TRBV6-2 or TRBV6-3 and TRBJ2-1, with unresolved D. The germline V gene encodes CDR1 MNHEY and CDR2 SVGEGT. V was pared by 2 bases and J by 8 bases, with 16 bases between. The CDR3 has 15 amino acids. Here the CDR3 reads CASSYERSWGYEQFF. CDR3 DNA: TGTGCCAGCAGTTACGAGAGGTCTTGGGGTTATGAGCAGTTCTTC.

This clonotype was seen a few times. The J gene is TRBJ2-7, the V gene TRBV27; no reliable D call. The CDR3 length is 11 residues. CDR1 and CDR2 from the germline V gene are MNHEY and SMNVEV (reference sequence). The V gene lost 3 bases and the J gene lost 6 bases, with 6 bases spanning the gap. The CDR3 coding sequence is TGTGCCAGCAGTTTCTGGGGCGAGCAGTACTTC. Translating gives CASSFWGEQYF.

This clonotype has just a few counts. The chain couples TRBV12-3 or TRBV12-4 to TRBJ2-3; 7 bases map to TRBD1. The CDR3 extends over 20 amino acids. V lost 6 bases, J lost 2 bases, and 23 bases stayed unmatched. The CDR3 reads CASSLDRERFWGPHTDTQYF. The CDR3 DNA reads TGTGCCAGCAGCCTCGACAGGGAGCGATTCTGGGGCCCCCACACAGATACGCAGTATTTT.

Only a few counts were recorded for this clonotype. This chain joins TRBV7-8 and TRBJ2-5, with TRBD2 as a possible D gene (6 bases). This CDR3 is 18 amino acids long. Per the germline V gene, CDR1 is SGHVS and CDR2 is FQNEAQ. Trimming shortened V by 2 bases and J by 5 bases, and 24 bases separated the two germline ends. The chain's CDR3 is CASSLPGLTLPRNETQYF. The CDR3 region has the DNA TGTGCCAGCAGCTTACCTGGACTAACCCTCCCTCGGAACGAGACCCAGTACTTC. Filled out from reference TRBV7-8 and TRBJ2-5, the complete variable domain reads GAGVSQSPRYKVAKRGQDVALRCDPISGHVSLFWYQQALGQGPEFLTYFQNEAQLDKSGLPSDRFFAERPEGSVSTLKIQRTQQEDSAVYLCASSLPGLTLPRNETQYFGPGTRLLVL.

This clonotype was recorded at least ten times. This rearrangement joins TRBV12-3 or TRBV12-4 to TRBJ2-2; unclear D gene. Trimming shortened V by 0 bases and J by 4 bases, and 6 bases separated the two germline ends. The CDR3 covers 14 residues. CDR3 protein: CASSLAQTTGELFF. In nucleotides, the CDR3 is TGTGCCAGCAGTTTAGCGCAGACCACCGGGGAGCTGTTTTTT.

V gene TRBV27 combines with J gene TRBJ2-7; D call uncertain. Germline CDR1 is MNHEY and CDR2 is SMNVEV (reference sequence). Trimming cost V 5 bases and J 6 bases, with 8 bases left between them. The CDR3 runs 11 residues. CDR3 region: CASSPGREQYF. CDR3 coding DNA: TGTGCCAGCAGTCCTGGACGCGAGCAGTACTTC.

This clonotype came up a few times. The chain has TRBV7-8 and TRBJ2-1; D gene ambiguous. Germline CDR1 SGHVS, CDR2 FQNEAQ. The CDR3 is made up of 16 amino acids. V lost 5 bases to trimming and J lost 4 bases, with 18 bases between them. DNA of the CDR3: TGTGCCAGCAGCCCCATCGACACTTCATATTACAATGAGCAGTTCTTC. Translated: CASSPIDTSYYNEQFF.

The J gene is TRBJ2-6, the V gene TRBV12-3 or TRBV12-4, with D possibly being TRBD1 or TRBD2 (5 bases each). This CDR3 region has 17 residues. V was pared by 8 bases and J by 1 base, with 18 bases between. Here the CDR3 DNA reads TGTGCCAGCGGAGATTGGGTGGGGGTATCTGGGGCCAACGTCCTGACTTTC. Amino acids: CASGDWVGVSGANVLTF.

The V call is TRBV18, the J call TRBJ1-5; 7 bases map to TRBD1. V lost 5 bases and J lost 6; bases outside the gene matches: 7. Germline CDR1 KGHSH, CDR2 LQKENI. The CDR3 sequence is 14 residues long. CDR3 region: CASSAGTVSQPQHF. DNA for the CDR3: TGTGCCAGCTCAGCCGGGACAGTAAGTCAGCCCCAGCATTTT.

This clonotype was seen a few times. This chain joins TRBV29-1 and TRBJ2-7; 8 bases are a match to TRBD1. The CDR3 is 12 residues long. Germline values: CDR1 SQVTM, CDR2 ANQGSEA. V dropped 7 bases and J dropped 3; count of bases not matched to a gene: 5. The CDR3 DNA follows: TGCAGCGCCGGACAGGGTGACTACGAGCAGTACTTC. It translates to CSAGQGDYEQYF.

The chain uses TRBV7-2 and TRBJ2-1, with D uncertain. This CDR3 has 13 residues. V shed 1 base and J shed 9 bases, with 10 bases lying between them. CDR1 is SGHTA, CDR2 FQGNSA, per germline. The CDR3: CASSLGDTGEQFF. The CDR3 coding sequence is TGTGCCAGCAGCTTAGGAGATACGGGTGAGCAGTTCTTC.

This chain uses TRBV5-1 with TRBJ2-7; 10 nucleotides agree with TRBD2. The CDR3 is 18 amino acids. Trimming removed 5 bases from V and 3 bases from J; junction bases left unmatched: 17. The V gene's germline CDR1 is SGHRS and CDR2 YFSETQ. CDR3 DNA: TGCGCCAGCAGACCTCCTGGGTCTAGCGGGGGAAGAGTCTACGAGCAGTACTTC. Its protein is CASRPPGSSGGRVYEQYF.

V gene TRBV12-5 combines with J gene TRBJ1-5; D may be TRBD1 (5 bases). The germline gives CDR1 LGHNT, CDR2 FRNRAP. This CDR3 is 17 amino acids long. Trimming took 0 bases from V and 1 from J, leaving 13 bases between them. The CDR3 DNA reads as TGTGCTAGTGGTTTGGTCCCCCGGGGCGCGAGCAATCAGCCCCAGCATTTT. It specifies CASGLVPRGASNQPQHF.

This clonotype was detected many times. DNA for the CDR3: TGTGCCAGCAGTCTCGAGCGGGGCCGCCAAGAGGACGAGCAGTACTTC. Translated, it gives CASSLERGRQEDEQYF. The chain combines TRBV6-2 or TRBV6-3 with TRBJ2-7; TRBD2 aligns across 7 bases. Germline V gives CDR1 MNHEY, CDR2 SVGEGT. CDR3 size: 16 residues. The V gene end was trimmed by 5 bases and the J gene end by 5 bases; junction bases not matched to a gene: 15.

There are a few counts of this clonotype. The rearrangement links TRBV3-1 to TRBJ2-1; 9 bases match TRBD2. The CDR3 has 16 residues. V was pared by 6 bases and J by 3 bases, with 9 bases of the junction left unmatched. Germline loops: CDR1 LGHDT, CDR2 YNNKEL (reference sequence). CDR3 amino acids: CASSHAASGVYNEQFF. CDR3 nucleotides: TGTGCCAGCAGTCACGCCGCTAGCGGGGTCTACAATGAGCAGTTCTTC.

In its sample, this clonotype was seen many times. The chain combines TRBV7-2 with TRBJ2-7; 7 bases line up with TRBD2. Trimming removed 5 bases from V and 1 base from J; junction bases left unmatched: 8. The CDR3 is 15 residues long. Per the germline V gene, CDR1 is SGHTA and CDR2 is FQGNSA. CDR3 region: CASSPWLAESYEQYF. CDR3 DNA: TGTGCCAGCAGCCCGTGGCTAGCGGAGTCCTACGAGCAGTACTTC. Complete variable domain (other parts from reference TRBV7-2 and TRBJ2-7): GAGVSQSPSNKVTEKGKDVELRCDPISGHTALYWYRQSLGQGLEFLIYFQGNSAPDKSGLPSDRFSAERTGGSVSTLTIQRTQQEDSAVYLCASSPWLAESYEQYFGPGTRLTVT.

The chain has TRBV25-1 and TRBJ2-7, with 8 bases that match TRBD1. Germline V gene sequence: CDR1 MGHDK, CDR2 SYGVNS. The CDR3 runs to 13 residues. V dropped 2 bases and J dropped 8; count of bases not matched to a gene: 5. The CDR3 nucleotides are TGTGCCAGCAGTGAAGGACAGGGATCACAGCAGTACTTC. It specifies CASSEGQGSQQYF.

This clonotype appeared a few times. V gene TRBV5-1 combines with J gene TRBJ2-2; D remains ambiguous. This CDR3 is 13 amino acids long. Germline V lookup: CDR1 SGHRS, CDR2 YFSETQ. Between the trimmed V and J ends, which lost 4 bases and 2 bases, there was a span of 6 bases. The CDR3: CASSRSNTGELFF. DNA for the CDR3: TGCGCCAGCAGCAGAAGTAACACCGGGGAGCTGTTTTTT.

This clonotype has more than one count but fewer than ten. The CDR3 here is CASSFAPDDQPQHF. The CDR3 DNA follows: TGTGCCAGCAGCTTTGCTCCCGACGATCAGCCCCAGCATTTT. The chain employs TRBV7-9 and TRBJ1-5; D remains unclear. Trimming shortened V by 3 bases and J by 5 bases, and 11 bases separated the two germline ends. This CDR3 has 14 residues. Germline assignment: CDR1 SEHNR and CDR2 FQNEAQ (reference sequence).

This clonotype came up a few times. The chain couples TRBV3-1 to TRBJ1-5, with D perhaps TRBD1 (6 bases). Germline V lookup: CDR1 LGHDT, CDR2 YNNKEL (reference sequence). The CDR3 length is 14 residues. The V and J ends lost 1 base and 7 bases respectively, with 11 bases between them. CDR3 protein: CASSQVGAEQPQHF. Written as DNA, the CDR3 is TGTGCCAGCAGCCAAGTGGGGGCGGAACAGCCCCAGCATTTT.